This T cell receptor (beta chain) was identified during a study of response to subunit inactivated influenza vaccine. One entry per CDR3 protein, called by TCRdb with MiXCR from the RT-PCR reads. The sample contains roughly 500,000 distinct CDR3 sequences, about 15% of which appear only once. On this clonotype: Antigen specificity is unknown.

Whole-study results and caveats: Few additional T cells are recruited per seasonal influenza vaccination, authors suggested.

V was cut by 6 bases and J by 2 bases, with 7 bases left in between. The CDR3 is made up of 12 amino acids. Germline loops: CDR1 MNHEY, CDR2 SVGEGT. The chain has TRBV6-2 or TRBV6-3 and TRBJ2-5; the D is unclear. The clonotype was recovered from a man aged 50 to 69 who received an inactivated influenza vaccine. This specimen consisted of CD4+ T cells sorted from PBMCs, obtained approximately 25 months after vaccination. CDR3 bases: TGTGCCAGCAGAGCAATACAAGAGACCCAGTACTTC. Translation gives CASRAIQETQYF.